This record concerns one T cell receptor (beta chain) sequence. Measured with immunoSEQ multiplex PCR; TCRdb has only the in-frame clones, and not every one. In the table there are 60,000 to 70,000 clones, roughly 80% of which are singletons. V was pared by 8 bases and J by 4 bases, with 14 bases between. Per the germline V gene, CDR1 is MDHEN and CDR2 is SYDVKM. CDR3 length: 13 amino acids. This record belongs to a study of glioma-infiltrating T cells after dendritic cell vaccination. The source is a human donor with glioblastoma. The genes are TRBV28 and TRBJ1-2; perhaps TRBD1 as D (5 bases). The sample in question was blood, obtained before dendritic cell vaccination. This CDR3 is CASGDGGLYGYTF. The CDR3 DNA sequence: TGTGCCAGCGGAGACGGGGGACTCTATGGCTACACCTTC.